This T cell receptor beta chain was sequenced in a study of blood T cells in healthy people across ages. The germline gives CDR1 SGHTA, CDR2 FQGTGA. The CDR3 sequence is 15 residues long. The V end was cut by 1 base, the J end by 2 bases, with 8 bases between. Together with a sample-barcoded 5' primer, a J-beta primer mix was included in a second PCR lasting about 7 to 12 cycles. Each of the cDNA molecules was tagged by a template-switch adaptor with 12 random nucleotides. TCRdb re-analysed the 5' RACE reads in MiXCR, keeping a single row per CDR3 protein. The profile covers 700,000 to 850,000 distinct CDR3 sequences, with roughly 50% appearing a single time and approximately 41% taken by the ten largest.

This receptor was taken from an older man in good health. Input material: blood. The gene calls are TRBV7-3 and TRBJ2-2; weak D call: TRBD2 (5 bases). CDR3 region: CASSLRGSNTGELFF. CDR3 in DNA: TGTGCCAGCAGCTTAAGAGGGAGTAACACCGGGGAGCTGTTTTTT.